Below, one T cell receptor (beta chain) is given with its context. What it binds is unknown. Unique molecular identifiers featured in how the TCRbeta library was prepared. TCRdb passed the PCR reads through MiXCR, listing each CDR3 protein once. The sample consists of 200,000 to 300,000 distinct CDR3 sequences, roughly 24% of them appearing once. This specimen comes from a study of T-cell reconstitution after alpha-beta-depleted transplantation in children. Study-level findings and limits: At the one-year point after transplant, T-cell counts and TCRbeta diversity were found to come mostly from T cells that had been newly produced. Two months or so post-transplant, alpha-beta T cells reportedly derived from several hundred expanded graft clones. It was surviving recipient T cells and thymic progenitors that gave some patients high TCRbeta diversity at day 60.

The TCR originated in a girl between 2 and 10 years old with Fanconi anemia, due to receive a stem cell transplant. Sequencing used PBMCs, obtained before TCRalphabeta/CD19-depleted stem cell transplant.

The CDR3 is CASSELANTGELFF. CDR3 in DNA: TGTGCCAGCAGTGAACTAGCGAACACCGGGGAGCTGTTTTTT. The genes are TRBV6-1 and TRBJ2-2; unclear D gene. Trimming took 2 bases from V and 0 from J, leaving 4 bases between them. Germline V lookup: CDR1 MNHNS, CDR2 SASEGT. CDR3 length: 14 amino acids.